The T cell receptor (beta chain) under discussion was sequenced for a study of preoperative IRX-2 immunotherapy in early breast cancer. Clones were sequenced by immunoSEQ multiplex PCR, and TCRdb holds only the in-frame ones, with some missing. The data contain about 32,000 clones, under 85% of them singletons. The treatment here: preoperative locoregional IRX-2 cytokine immunotherapy. The CDR3 contains 12 residues. The V end was cut by 9 bases, the J end by 6 bases, with 14 bases between. In germline, CDR1 is LNHDA, CDR2 SQIVND (reference sequence). Material: lymph node tissue, obtained from a patient treated with IRX-2 immunotherapy. This chain joins TRBV19 and TRBJ1-1, with D perhaps matching TRBD1 (5 bases). This TCR came from a human donor with breast cancer. The CDR3 bases are TGTGCCAGCCAAGACAGCCCCGCTGAAGCTTTCTTT. This gives the protein CASQDSPAEAFF.